Shown below are 9 T cell receptor beta chains from a single sample sequenced in a study of cytomegalovirus exposure and HLA in healthy donors. Amplification used 60 Vbeta primers and 13 Jbeta primers. Repertoires were generated with immunoSEQ multiplex PCR, while TCRdb's copy carries only in-frame clones and drops some. The sample lists fewer than 200,000 clones, about four fifths occurring once. The specimen was PBMCs. These receptors were obtained from a man aged 45 to 65 in good health and CMV-seronegative.

This chain connects TRBV7-9 to TRBJ2-3; TRBD2 matches 8 bases. The germline V gene encodes CDR1 SEHNR and CDR2 FQNEAQ (reference sequence). The J segment lost 7 bases and the V segment lost 1 base, leaving 16 bases of the junction unmatched. CDR3 length: 18 residues. The CDR3 sequence: CASSLGLGQRELGNTQYF. The DNA for the CDR3 is TGTGCCAGCAGCTTAGGGTTGGGCCAGCGGGAGTTAGGAAATACGCAGTATTTT.

This clone was recorded only once. This same CDR3 is encoded by further DNA sequences in the sample. The chain has TRBV7-2 and TRBJ2-7, with a possible D match to TRBD2 (5 bases). The CDR3 sequence is 12 residues long. Trimming stripped 1 base from V and 9 bases from J, with 10 bases between. Per germline, CDR1 SGHTA and CDR2 FQGNSA. CDR3 in DNA: TGTGCCAGCAGCTTAGACTTGCGGGTGCAGTACTTC. It codes for CASSLDLRVQYF.

This chain connects TRBV6-1 to TRBJ2-1; 7 bases agree with TRBD1. The germline CDR1 and CDR2 sequences are MNHNS and SASEGT. V shed 10 bases and J 3 bases; nucleotides not matched to a gene: 9. The CDR3 extends over 14 amino acids. Here the CDR3 reads CAINDRVDYNEQFF. The CDR3 region has the DNA TGTGCCATCAATGACAGGGTGGACTACAATGAGCAGTTCTTC.

The chain employs TRBV10-3 and TRBJ2-4, with 9 bases matching TRBD2. After removal of 0 bases from V and 6 bases from J, the junction contained 3 bases not matched to a gene. The length of the CDR3 is 15 residues. The germline gives CDR1 ENHRY, CDR2 SYGVKD. The CDR3 nucleotides read TGTGCCATCAGTGAGTCGGGACTAGCAGGAAACATTCAGTACTTC. Translating it yields CAISESGLAGNIQYF.

This clone was counted a few times. The chain joins TRBV28 to TRBJ1-1, with D perhaps matching TRBD1 (5 bases). The CDR3 has 12 amino acids. Trimming took off 7 bases at V and 1 base at J, with 7 bases between the two ends. Germline CDR1 reads MDHEN; CDR2 reads SYDVKM. CDR3 protein: CASNRPNTEAFF. In DNA form, the CDR3 reads TGTGCCAGCAACAGGCCGAACACTGAAGCTTTCTTT.

This rearrangement joins TRBV5-1 to TRBJ1-1; D not certain. Deletions cut 2 bases from V and 0 bases from J, with 11 bases between. The CDR3 is 15 residues long. Germline values: CDR1 SGHRS, CDR2 YFSETQ. CDR3 region: CASSFLPVLNTEAFF. CDR3 nucleotides: TGCGCCAGCAGCTTCCTCCCGGTTCTGAACACTGAAGCTTTCTTT. The whole variable domain, filled in from reference TRBV5-1 and TRBJ1-1, reads KAGVTQTPRYLIKTRGQQVTLSCSPISGHRSVSWYQQTPGQGLQFLFEYFSETQRNKGNFPGRFSGRQFSNSRSEMNVSTLELGDSALYLCASSFLPVLNTEAFFGQGTRLTVV.

A few counts support this clone. The gene calls are TRBV27 and TRBJ2-1; 9 bases align to TRBD1. V shed 5 bases, J shed 0 bases, and the junction held 8 bases outside the gene matches. This CDR3 is 17 amino acids long. Germline V lookup: CDR1 MNHEY, CDR2 SMNVEV (reference sequence). The DNA of the CDR3 is TGTGCCAGCAGTACCAACAGGGGGCCCTACTCCTACAATGAGCAGTTCTTC. As protein: CASSTNRGPYSYNEQFF.

The chain carries TRBV5-1 and TRBJ2-7, with D possibly matching TRBD2 (6 bases). Germline V CDR1 and CDR2: SGHRS, YFSETQ. CDR3 size: 17 residues. Between the trimmed V and J ends, which lost 2 bases and 7 bases, there was a span of 25 bases. The CDR3 loop reads CASSFIGGASAAGEQYF. Written as DNA, the CDR3 is TGCGCCAGCAGCTTTATTGGTGGGGCTAGCGCCGCGGGGGAGCAGTACTTC.

This clone was seen just once. The chain couples TRBV10-2 to TRBJ2-1; 7 nucleotides match TRBD2. Germline lookup yields CDR1 WSHSY and CDR2 SAAADI. The length of the CDR3 is 14 residues. V lost 5 bases, J lost 15 bases, and 16 bases stayed unmatched. The CDR3 coding sequence is TGCGCCAGCAGTCGAGCACCCTCGGGGGAGGGTACGTTCTTC. It is translated as CASSRAPSGEGTFF.